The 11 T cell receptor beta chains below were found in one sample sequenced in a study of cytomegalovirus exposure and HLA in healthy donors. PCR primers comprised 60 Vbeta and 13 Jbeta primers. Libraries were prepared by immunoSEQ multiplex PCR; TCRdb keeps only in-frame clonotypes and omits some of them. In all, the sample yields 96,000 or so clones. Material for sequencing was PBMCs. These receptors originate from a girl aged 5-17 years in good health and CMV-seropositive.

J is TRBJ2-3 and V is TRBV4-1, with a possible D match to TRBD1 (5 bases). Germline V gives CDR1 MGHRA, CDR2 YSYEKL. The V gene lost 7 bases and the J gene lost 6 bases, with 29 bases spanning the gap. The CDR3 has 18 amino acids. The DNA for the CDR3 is TGCGCCAGCAAAAGAATCGCCTCGCCAGGGCGAGCACGGGATACGCAGTATTTT. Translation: CASKRIASPGRARDTQYF.

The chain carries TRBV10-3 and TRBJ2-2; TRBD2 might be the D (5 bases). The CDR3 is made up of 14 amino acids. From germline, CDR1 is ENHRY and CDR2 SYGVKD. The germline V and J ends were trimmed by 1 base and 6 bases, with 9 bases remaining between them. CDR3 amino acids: CAISEYGKPGELFF. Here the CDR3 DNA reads TGTGCCATCAGTGAGTACGGGAAGCCCGGGGAGCTGTTTTTT.

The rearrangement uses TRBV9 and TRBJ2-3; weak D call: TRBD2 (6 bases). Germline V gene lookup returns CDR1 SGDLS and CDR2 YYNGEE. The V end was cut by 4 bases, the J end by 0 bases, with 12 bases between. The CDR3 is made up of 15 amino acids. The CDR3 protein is CASSKTGTSTDTQYF. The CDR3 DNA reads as TGTGCCAGCAGCAAAACCGGGACTAGCACAGATACGCAGTATTTT.

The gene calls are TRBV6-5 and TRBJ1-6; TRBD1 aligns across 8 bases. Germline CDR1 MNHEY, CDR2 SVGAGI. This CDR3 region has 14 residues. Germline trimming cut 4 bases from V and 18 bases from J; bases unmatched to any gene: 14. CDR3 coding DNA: TGTGCCAGCAGTTCCTTCCCCGGGACAGGATCGTCCCACTTT. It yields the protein CASSSFPGTGSSHF.

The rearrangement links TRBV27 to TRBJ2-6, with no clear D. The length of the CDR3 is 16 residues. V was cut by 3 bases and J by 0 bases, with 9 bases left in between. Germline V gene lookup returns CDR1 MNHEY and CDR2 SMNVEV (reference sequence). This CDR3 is CASSLLSVSGANVLTF. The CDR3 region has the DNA TGTGCCAGCAGTTTGTTATCCGTCTCTGGGGCCAACGTCCTGACTTTC.

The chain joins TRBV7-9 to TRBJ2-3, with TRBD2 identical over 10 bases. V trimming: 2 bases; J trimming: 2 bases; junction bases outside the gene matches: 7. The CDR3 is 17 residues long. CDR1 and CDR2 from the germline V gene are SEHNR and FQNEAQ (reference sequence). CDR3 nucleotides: TGTGCCAGCAGCTTATTAGCGGGGGGATTCACCACAGATACGCAGTATTTT. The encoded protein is CASSLLAGGFTTDTQYF. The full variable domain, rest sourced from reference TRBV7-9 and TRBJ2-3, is DTGVSQNPRHKITKRGQNVTFRCDPISEHNRLYWYRQTLGQGPEFLTYFQNEAQLEKSRLLSDRFSAERPKGSFSTLEIQRTEQGDSAMYLCASSLLAGGFTTDTQYFGPGTRLTVL.

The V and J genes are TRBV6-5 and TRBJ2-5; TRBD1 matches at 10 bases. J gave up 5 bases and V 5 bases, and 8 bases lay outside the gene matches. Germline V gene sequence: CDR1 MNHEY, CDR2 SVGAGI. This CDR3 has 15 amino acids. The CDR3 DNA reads TGTGCCAGCAGTCGACCGGACAGGGGGAAGGAGACCCAGTACTTC. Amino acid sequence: CASSRPDRGKETQYF.

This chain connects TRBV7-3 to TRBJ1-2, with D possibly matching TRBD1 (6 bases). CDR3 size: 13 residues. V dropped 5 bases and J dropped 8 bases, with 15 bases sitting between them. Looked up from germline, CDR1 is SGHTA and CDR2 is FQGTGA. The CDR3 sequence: CASSARGSEGYTF. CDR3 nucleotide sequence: TGTGCCAGCAGCGCTAGGGGGTCGGAAGGCTACACCTTC.

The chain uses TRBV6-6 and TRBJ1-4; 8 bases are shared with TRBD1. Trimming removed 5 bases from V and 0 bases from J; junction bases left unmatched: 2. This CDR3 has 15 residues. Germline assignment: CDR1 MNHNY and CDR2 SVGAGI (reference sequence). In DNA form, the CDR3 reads TGTGCCAGCAGTCCGACAGGGGCAACTAATGAAAAACTGTTTTTT. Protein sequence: CASSPTGATNEKLFF.

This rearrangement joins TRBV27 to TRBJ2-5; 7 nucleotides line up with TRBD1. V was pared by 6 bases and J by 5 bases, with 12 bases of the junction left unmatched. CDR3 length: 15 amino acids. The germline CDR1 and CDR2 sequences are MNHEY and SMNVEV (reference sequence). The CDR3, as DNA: TGTGCCAGCAGCTTCGAGGGGGACAGCCGGGAGACCCAGTACTTC. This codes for CASSFEGDSRETQYF.

CDR3 DNA sequence: TGTGCCAGTAGTATCGGTACTAGGACAGGGGTGCTCAGGCTAATCGGAAACACTGAAGCTTTCTTT. Amino acid sequence: CASSIGTRTGVLRLIGNTEAFF. This chain links TRBV19 with TRBJ1-1, with TRBD1 identical over 9 bases. The V and J ends lost 3 bases and 2 bases, in that order; junction bases with no gene match: 25. The CDR3 is 22 residues long. Germline values: CDR1 LNHDA, CDR2 SQIVND (reference sequence).